Listed below are T cell receptor beta chains from one sample, sequenced in a study of T-cell reconstitution after alpha-beta-depleted transplantation in children. TCRdb passed the PCR reads through MiXCR, listing each CDR3 protein once. The data contain about 540,000 distinct CDR3 sequences, roughly 27% of them seen just once; the ten biggest clones take up about 35%. Sequences were derived from PBMCs, sampled before TCRalphabeta/CD19-depleted stem cell transplant. Every receptor here comes from a boy less than two years old with Wiskott-Aldrich syndrome, due to receive a stem cell transplant. Each CDR3 is given with its conserved first and last residue. D genes are given only for firm matches. Expanded clones get a size class; other rows say once, few or many, or leave the size out.

cdr3_length,j_call,d_call,v_call,clone_size,cdr3_aa,cdr3_nt
15,TRBJ2-7,TRBD2,TRBV7-8,-,CASSLLAGTSYEQYF,TGTGCCAGCAGCCTACTAGCGGGCACCTCCTACGAGCAGTACTTC
14,TRBJ2-2,-,TRBV12-3/TRBV12-4,-,CASVRGANTGELFF,TGTGCCAGCGTGCGCGGGGCGAACACCGGGGAGCTGTTTTTT
14,TRBJ1-5,TRBD1,TRBV12-3/TRBV12-4,few,CASTIDRGLQPQHF,TGTGCCAGCACTATCGACAGGGGGCTTCAGCCCCAGCATTTT
16,TRBJ1-5,TRBD1,TRBV20-1,-,CSARVGSDRGNQPQHF,TGCAGTGCTAGAGTGGGGAGTGACAGGGGAAATCAGCCCCAGCATTTT
16,TRBJ2-1,TRBD2,TRBV12-3/TRBV12-4,few,CASRPGTSGSLGEQFF,TGTGCCAGCAGACCCGGGACTAGCGGGAGTTTAGGGGAGCAGTTCTTC
13,TRBJ2-4,-,TRBV28,few,CASSLTLAAIQYF,TGTGCCAGCAGTTTAACCCTAGCAGCCATTCAGTACTTC
14,TRBJ2-3,-,TRBV9,once,CASSVDSRTNTQYF,TGTGCCAGCAGCGTCGACTCTCGCACAAATACGCAGTATTTT
12,TRBJ2-1,-,TRBV29-1,-,CSVRAVSNEQFF,TGCAGCGTTAGGGCTGTAAGCAATGAGCAGTTCTTC
15,TRBJ2-1,-,TRBV5-1,-,CASSLDGPTYNEQFF,TGCGCCAGCAGCTTGGACGGCCCAACCTACAATGAGCAGTTCTTC
15,TRBJ2-1,TRBD2,TRBV2,-,CASSFVAGAYNEQFF,TGTGCCAGCAGTTTCGTAGCGGGAGCCTACAATGAGCAGTTCTTC
18,TRBJ2-1,TRBD2,TRBV27,-,CASSLAPLFSGSENEQFF,TGTGCCAGCAGTTTAGCCCCACTTTTTAGCGGGAGTGAAAATGAGCAGTTCTTC
15,TRBJ2-5,-,TRBV25-1,-,CASSELAGARETQYF,TGTGCCAGCAGTGAATTAGCAGGGGCGCGGGAGACCCAGTACTTC
12,TRBJ2-1,-,TRBV24-1,few,CATSDSFGEQFF,TGTGCCACCAGTGACTCCTTTGGTGAGCAGTTCTTC
16,TRBJ2-5,TRBD2,TRBV20-1,-,CSARILEAGGWETQYF,TGCAGTGCTAGAATCCTCGAAGCGGGAGGGTGGGAGACCCAGTACTTC
13,TRBJ2-1,-,TRBV7-2,-,CASSLNGYTEQFF,TGTGCCAGCAGCTTAAACGGTTACACTGAGCAGTTCTTC
16,TRBJ1-1,-,TRBV7-8,-,CASSHKAVLGNTEAFF,TGTGCCAGCAGCCATAAGGCGGTGTTGGGGAACACTGAAGCTTTCTTT
14,TRBJ1-4,-,TRBV12-3/TRBV12-4,few,CASRQGTVNEKLFF,TGTGCCAGCAGGCAGGGTACCGTTAATGAAAAACTGTTTTTT
13,TRBJ2-3,-,TRBV28,-,CASSLRGKHTQYF,TGTGCCAGCAGTTTAAGGGGTAAACATACGCAGTATTTT
12,TRBJ2-1,-,TRBV7-9,-,CASSLSRSEQFF,TGTGCCAGCAGCTTATCAAGGTCGGAGCAGTTCTTC
13,TRBJ2-5,TRBD1,TRBV30,-,CAWSVSRGETQYF,TGTGCCTGGAGTGTATCCAGGGGGGAGACCCAGTACTTC
13,TRBJ2-3,TRBD1,TRBV20-1,-,CSVSRTGGYTQYF,TGCAGTGTTTCGCGGACAGGGGGATATACGCAGTATTTT
18,TRBJ2-3,-,TRBV24-1,few,CATSDPTGPGISTDTQYF,TGTGCCACCAGTGATCCTACAGGACCCGGGATAAGCACAGATACGCAGTATTTT
12,TRBJ2-1,-,TRBV20-1,few,CSARGSGGEQFF,TGCAGTGCTAGAGGTTCCGGGGGTGAGCAGTTCTTC
12,TRBJ2-3,-,TRBV5-1,few,CASSLDRYTQYF,TGCGCCAGCAGCTTGGACCGCTATACGCAGTATTTT
16,TRBJ2-1,-,TRBV27,-,CASSGFDGGQTNEQFF,TGTGCCAGCAGTGGGTTTGATGGAGGTCAGACCAATGAGCAGTTCTTC
15,TRBJ2-1,-,TRBV7-9,-,CASSFSTNFRNEQFF,TGTGCCAGCAGCTTTTCGACTAATTTTCGGAATGAGCAGTTCTTC
16,TRBJ1-2,-,TRBV5-1,few,CASSYSFDSLWYGYTF,TGCGCCAGCAGCTACAGCTTCGACAGCCTGTGGTATGGCTACACCTTC
15,TRBJ2-1,TRBD2,TRBV20-1,-,CSALRSGRARNEQFF,TGCAGTGCTCTCCGTAGCGGGAGGGCCAGGAATGAGCAGTTCTTC
17,TRBJ2-3,-,TRBV5-5,few,CASSYELTGGFADTQYF,TGTGCCAGCAGCTATGAACTTACAGGAGGCTTCGCAGATACGCAGTATTTT
15,TRBJ2-7,TRBD1,TRBV20-1,-,CSARRGQDRSYEQYF,TGCAGTGCTAGAAGAGGACAGGACCGCTCCTACGAGCAGTACTTC
14,TRBJ2-1,-,TRBV5-1,-,CASSLGPLYNEQFF,TGCGCCAGCAGCTTAGGCCCCCTCTACAATGAGCAGTTCTTC
14,TRBJ2-1,-,TRBV5-1,-,CASSLATGRNEQFF,TGCGCCAGCAGCTTGGCAACAGGACGCAATGAGCAGTTCTTC
12,TRBJ1-1,-,TRBV20-1,-,CSARDDKGMAFF,TGCAGTGCTAGAGATGATAAGGGTATGGCTTTCTTT
13,TRBJ2-1,-,TRBV25-1,-,CAAAPAGRRGEFF,TGTGCCGCGGCGCCGGCGGGGAGGAGAGGTGAGTTCTTC
15,TRBJ1-2,-,TRBV10-3,-,CAISDRRTVNYGYTF,TGTGCCATCAGTGACAGAAGGACGGTTAACTATGGCTACACCTTC
13,TRBJ2-5,TRBD1,TRBV15,-,CATRGQGQETQYF,TGTGCCACCAGGGGACAGGGTCAAGAGACCCAGTACTTC
16,TRBJ1-3,-,TRBV7-2,once,CASSLSSGRGGSTIYF,TGTGCCAGCAGCTTGAGTTCAGGGAGGGGAGGAAGCACCATATATTTT
18,TRBJ2-1,TRBD2,TRBV3-1,-,CASSPSGLAGGRYNEQFF,TGTGCCAGCAGCCCAAGCGGACTAGCGGGAGGACGCTACAATGAGCAGTTCTTC
17,TRBJ2-3,TRBD2,TRBV2,-,CATLPFLTSGRSDTQYF,TGTGCCACCCTCCCCTTTCTGACTAGCGGGAGGTCAGATACGCAGTATTTT
14,TRBJ2-3,-,TRBV3-1,-,CASSQALRTDTQYF,TGTGCCAGCAGCCAAGCCCTACGCACAGATACGCAGTATTTT
15,TRBJ2-7,TRBD2,TRBV10-3,few,CAIRGTSGRSNEQYF,TGTGCCATCAGGGGAACTAGCGGGAGAAGCAACGAGCAGTACTTC
14,TRBJ2-5,-,TRBV3-1,-,CASSHRGVGETQYF,TGTGCCAGCAGCCACAGAGGGGTGGGAGAGACCCAGTACTTC
17,TRBJ2-1,TRBD2,TRBV20-1,few,CSASRLAGGRSYNEQFF,TGCAGTGCTAGCAGACTAGCGGGAGGCCGCTCCTACAATGAGCAGTTCTTC
15,TRBJ1-1,TRBD1,TRBV7-9,few,CASSLSLGQKTEAFF,TGTGCCAGCAGCTTGTCGCTGGGACAGAAAACTGAAGCTTTCTTT
16,TRBJ2-3,-,TRBV9,-,CASSVGLAGGPDTQYF,TGTGCCAGCAGCGTCGGCTTAGCTGGAGGCCCAGATACGCAGTATTTT
14,TRBJ2-1,TRBD1,TRBV12-3/TRBV12-4,-,CASSLRRDRNEQFF,TGTGCCAGCAGTTTACGGCGGGACAGGAATGAGCAGTTCTTC
12,TRBJ2-1,-,TRBV7-2,-,CASSPRVHEQFF,TGTGCCAGCAGCCCAAGGGTACATGAGCAGTTCTTC
14,TRBJ2-7,TRBD1,TRBV12-3/TRBV12-4,-,CASSSHGQAGEQYF,TGTGCCAGCAGTTCACACGGACAGGCGGGCGAGCAGTACTTC
16,TRBJ2-7,-,TRBV7-8,-,CASSLGQGLLSYEQYF,TGTGCCAGCAGCTTAGGTCAGGGCCTCCTCTCCTACGAGCAGTACTTC
15,TRBJ2-5,TRBD1,TRBV27,once,CASSPYDRAQETQYF,TGTGCCAGCAGTCCCTACGACAGGGCCCAAGAGACCCAGTACTTC
14,TRBJ2-7,-,TRBV20-1,-,CSARPLAYAYEQYF,TGCAGTGCTAGACCGCTAGCGTATGCCTACGAGCAGTACTTC
16,TRBJ2-5,TRBD2,TRBV27,few,CASRLAGTRYQETQYF,TGTGCCAGCCGACTAGCGGGAACCCGGTACCAAGAGACCCAGTACTTC